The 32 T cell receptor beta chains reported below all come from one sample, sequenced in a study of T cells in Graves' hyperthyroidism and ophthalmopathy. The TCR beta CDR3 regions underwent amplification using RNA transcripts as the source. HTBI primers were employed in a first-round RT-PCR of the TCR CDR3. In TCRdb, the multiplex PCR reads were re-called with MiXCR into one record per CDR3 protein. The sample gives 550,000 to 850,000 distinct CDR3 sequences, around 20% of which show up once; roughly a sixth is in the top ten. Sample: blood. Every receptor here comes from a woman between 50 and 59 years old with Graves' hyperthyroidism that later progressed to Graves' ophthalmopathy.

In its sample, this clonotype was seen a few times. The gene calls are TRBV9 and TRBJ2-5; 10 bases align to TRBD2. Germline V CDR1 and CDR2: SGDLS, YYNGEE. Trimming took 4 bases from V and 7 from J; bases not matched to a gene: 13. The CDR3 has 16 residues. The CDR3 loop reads CASSKAGTSDFLTQYF. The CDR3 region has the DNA TGTGCCAGCAGCAAAGCCGGGACTAGCGATTTTCTGACCCAGTACTTC.

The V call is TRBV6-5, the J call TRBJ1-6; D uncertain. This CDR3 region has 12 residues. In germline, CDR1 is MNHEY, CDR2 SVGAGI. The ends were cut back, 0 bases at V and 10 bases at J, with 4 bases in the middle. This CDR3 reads CASSYSGSPLHF. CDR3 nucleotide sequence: TGTGCCAGCAGTTACTCAGGGTCACCCCTCCACTTT.

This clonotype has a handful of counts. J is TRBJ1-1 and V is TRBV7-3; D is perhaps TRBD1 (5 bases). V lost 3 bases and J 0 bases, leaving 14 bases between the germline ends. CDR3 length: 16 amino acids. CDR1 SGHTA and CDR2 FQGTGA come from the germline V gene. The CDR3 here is CASSLRGEGMNTEAFF. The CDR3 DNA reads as TGTGCCAGCAGCTTGCGGGGGGAGGGCATGAACACTGAAGCTTTCTTT.

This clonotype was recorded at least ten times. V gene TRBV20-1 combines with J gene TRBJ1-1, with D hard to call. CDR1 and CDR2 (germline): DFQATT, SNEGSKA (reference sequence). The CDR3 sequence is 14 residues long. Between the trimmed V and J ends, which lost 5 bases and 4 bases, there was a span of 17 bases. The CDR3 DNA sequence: TGCAGTGCTTCTACGGGCACGGGAAGCACTGAAGCTTTCTTT. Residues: CSASTGTGSTEAFF.

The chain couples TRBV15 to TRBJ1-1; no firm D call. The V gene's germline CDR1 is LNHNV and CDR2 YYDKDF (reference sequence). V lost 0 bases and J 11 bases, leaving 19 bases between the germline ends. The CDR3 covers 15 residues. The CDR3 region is CATSRDRTWRRRAFF. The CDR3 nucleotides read TGTGCCACCAGCAGAGATCGGACCTGGAGGAGGCGGGCTTTCTTT.

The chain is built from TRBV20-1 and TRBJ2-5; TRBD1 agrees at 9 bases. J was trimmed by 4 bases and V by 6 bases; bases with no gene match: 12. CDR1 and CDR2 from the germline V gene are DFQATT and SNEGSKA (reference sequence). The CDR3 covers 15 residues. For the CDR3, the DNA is TGCAGTGCCCCCGGGTGGGACAGGGCTAGAGAGACCCAGTACTTC. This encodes CSAPGWDRARETQYF.

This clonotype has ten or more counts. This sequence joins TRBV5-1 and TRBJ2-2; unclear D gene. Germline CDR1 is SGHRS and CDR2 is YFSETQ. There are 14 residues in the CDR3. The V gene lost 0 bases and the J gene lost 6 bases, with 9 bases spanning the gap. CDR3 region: CASSLATDPGELFF. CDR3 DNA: TGCGCCAGCAGCTTGGCCACTGACCCCGGGGAGCTGTTTTTT. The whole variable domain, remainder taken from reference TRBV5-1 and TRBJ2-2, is KAGVTQTPRYLIKTRGQQVTLSCSPISGHRSVSWYQQTPGQGLQFLFEYFSETQRNKGNFPGRFSGRQFSNSRSEMNVSTLELGDSALYLCASSLATDPGELFFGEGSRLTVL.

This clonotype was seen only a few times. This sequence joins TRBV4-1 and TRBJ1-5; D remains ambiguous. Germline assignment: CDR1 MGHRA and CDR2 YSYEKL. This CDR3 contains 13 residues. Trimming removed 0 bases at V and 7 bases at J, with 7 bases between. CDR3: CASSQDNLQPQHF. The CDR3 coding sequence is TGCGCCAGCAGCCAAGATAACTTGCAGCCCCAGCATTTT.

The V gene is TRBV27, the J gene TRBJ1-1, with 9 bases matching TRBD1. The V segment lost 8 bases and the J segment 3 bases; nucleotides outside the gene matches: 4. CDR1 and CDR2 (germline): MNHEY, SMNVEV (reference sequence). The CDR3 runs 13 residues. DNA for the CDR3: TGTGCCAGCGAGGGACAGGGAGACACTGAAGCTTTCTTT. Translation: CASEGQGDTEAFF.

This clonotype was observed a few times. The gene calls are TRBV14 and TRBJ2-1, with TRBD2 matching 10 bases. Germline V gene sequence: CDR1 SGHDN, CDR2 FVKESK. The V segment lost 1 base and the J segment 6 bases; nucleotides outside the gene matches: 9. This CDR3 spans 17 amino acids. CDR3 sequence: CASSQGLAGAWRNEQFF. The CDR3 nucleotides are TGTGCCAGCAGCCAAGGGCTAGCGGGGGCGTGGCGCAATGAGCAGTTCTTC.

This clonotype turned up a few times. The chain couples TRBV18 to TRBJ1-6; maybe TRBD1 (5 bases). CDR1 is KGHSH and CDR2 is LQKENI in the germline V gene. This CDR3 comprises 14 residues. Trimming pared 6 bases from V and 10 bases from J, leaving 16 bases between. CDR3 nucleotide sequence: TGTGCCAGCTCCCAAAAGGGGCCTCGATCACCCCTCCACTTT. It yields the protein CASSQKGPRSPLHF.

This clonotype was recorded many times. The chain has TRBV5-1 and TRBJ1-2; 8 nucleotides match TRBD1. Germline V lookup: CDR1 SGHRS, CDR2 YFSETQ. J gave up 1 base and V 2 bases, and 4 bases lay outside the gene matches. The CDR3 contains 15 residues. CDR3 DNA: TGCGCCAGCAGCTTACAGGGGGTCGATAACTATGGCTACACCTTC. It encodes CASSLQGVDNYGYTF.

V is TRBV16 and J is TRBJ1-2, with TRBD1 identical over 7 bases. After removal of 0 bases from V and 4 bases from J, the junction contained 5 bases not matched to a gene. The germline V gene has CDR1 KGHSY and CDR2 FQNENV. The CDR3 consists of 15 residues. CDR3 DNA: TGTGCCAGCAGCCAATCCTATGACAGGGTCTATGGCTACACCTTC. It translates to CASSQSYDRVYGYTF.

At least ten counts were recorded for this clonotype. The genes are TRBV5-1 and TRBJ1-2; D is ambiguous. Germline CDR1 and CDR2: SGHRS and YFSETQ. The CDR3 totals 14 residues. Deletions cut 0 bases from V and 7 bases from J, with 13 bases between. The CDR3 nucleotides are TGCGCCAGCAGCTTGGCTGAGACATCCTCTGGCTACACCTTC. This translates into CASSLAETSSGYTF.

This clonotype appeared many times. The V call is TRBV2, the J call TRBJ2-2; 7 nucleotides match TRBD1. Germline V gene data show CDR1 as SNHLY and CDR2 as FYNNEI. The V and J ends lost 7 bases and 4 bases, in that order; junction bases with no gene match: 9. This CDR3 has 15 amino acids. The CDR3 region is CASTLTGVGTGELFF. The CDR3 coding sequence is TGTGCCAGCACCCTTACAGGGGTGGGCACCGGGGAGCTGTTTTTT. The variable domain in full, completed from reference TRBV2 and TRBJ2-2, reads EPEVTQTPSHQVTQMGQEVILRCVPISNHLYFYWYRQILGQKVEFLVSFYNNEISEKSEIFDDQFSVERPDGSNFTLKIRSTKLEDSAMYFCASTLTGVGTGELFFGEGSRLTVL.

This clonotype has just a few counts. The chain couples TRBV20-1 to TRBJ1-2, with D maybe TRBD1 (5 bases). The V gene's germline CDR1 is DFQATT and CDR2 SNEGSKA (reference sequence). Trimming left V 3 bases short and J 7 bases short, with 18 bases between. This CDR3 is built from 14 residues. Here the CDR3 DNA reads TGCAGTGCTAGTCATCGTGACGGAGGGGTTGGCTACACCTTC. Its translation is CSASHRDGGVGYTF.

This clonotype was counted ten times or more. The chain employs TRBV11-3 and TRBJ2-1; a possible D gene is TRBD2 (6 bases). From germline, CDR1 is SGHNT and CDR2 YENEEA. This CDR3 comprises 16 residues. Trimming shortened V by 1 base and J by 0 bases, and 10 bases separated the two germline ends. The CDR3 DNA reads TGTGCCAGCAGCTTAGGCGGGGCTATCTCCTACAATGAGCAGTTCTTC. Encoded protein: CASSLGGAISYNEQFF. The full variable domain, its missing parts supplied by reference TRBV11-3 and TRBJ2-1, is EAGVVQSPRYKIIEKKQPVAFWCNPISGHNTLYWYLQNLGQGPELLIRYENEEAVDDSQLPKDRFSAERLKGVDSTLKIQPAELGDSAVYLCASSLGGAISYNEQFFGPGTRLTVL.

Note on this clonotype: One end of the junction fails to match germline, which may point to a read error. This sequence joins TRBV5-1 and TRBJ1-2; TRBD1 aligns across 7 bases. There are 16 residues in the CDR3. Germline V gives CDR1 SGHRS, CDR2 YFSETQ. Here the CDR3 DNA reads TGTGCCAGCAGCTTGGCCGGGACAGAAACTAACTATGGCTACACCTTC. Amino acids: CASSLAGTETNYGYTF.

The CDR3 region has the DNA TGTGCCAGTAGTATATTAGGGGGCGCAGCCACCGGGGAGCTGTTTTTT. Translated: CASSILGGAATGELFF. V usage is TRBV19 and J usage is TRBJ2-2, with 7 nucleotides matching TRBD1. The CDR3 runs to 16 residues. V dropped 2 bases and J dropped 4; count of bases not matched to a gene: 7. Germline CDR1 is LNHDA and CDR2 is SQIVND (reference sequence).

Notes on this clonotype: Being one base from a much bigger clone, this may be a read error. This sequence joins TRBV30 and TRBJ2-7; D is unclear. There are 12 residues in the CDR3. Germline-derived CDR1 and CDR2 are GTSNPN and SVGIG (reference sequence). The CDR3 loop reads CARSPLRNEQYF. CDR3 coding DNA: TGTGCCCGGAGTCCGCTTCGGAACGAGCAGTACTTC. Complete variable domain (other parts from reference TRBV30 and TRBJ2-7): SQTIHQWPATLVQPVGSPLSLECTVEGTSNPNLYWYRQAAGRGLQLLFYSVGIGQISSEVPQNLSASRPQDRQFILSSKKLLLSDSGFYLCARSPLRNEQYFGPGTRLTVT.

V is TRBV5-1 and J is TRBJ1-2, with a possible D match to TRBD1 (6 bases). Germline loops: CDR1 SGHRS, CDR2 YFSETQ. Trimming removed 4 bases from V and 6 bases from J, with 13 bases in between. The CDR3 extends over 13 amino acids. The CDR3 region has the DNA TGCGCCAGCAGCAGTGCCGGGGGCGATGGCTACACCTTC. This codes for CASSSAGGDGYTF.

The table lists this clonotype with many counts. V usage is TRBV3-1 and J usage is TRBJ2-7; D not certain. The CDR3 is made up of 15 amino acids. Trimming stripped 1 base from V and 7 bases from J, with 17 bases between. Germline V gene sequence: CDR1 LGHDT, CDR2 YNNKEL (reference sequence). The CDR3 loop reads CASSQAGNIPLEQYF. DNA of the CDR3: TGTGCCAGCAGCCAAGCGGGTAACATCCCCCTGGAGCAGTACTTC.

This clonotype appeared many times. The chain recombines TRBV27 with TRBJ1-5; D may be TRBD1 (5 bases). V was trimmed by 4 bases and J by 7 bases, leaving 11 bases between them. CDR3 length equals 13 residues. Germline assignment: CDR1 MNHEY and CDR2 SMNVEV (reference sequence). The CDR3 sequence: CASSYARDQPQHF. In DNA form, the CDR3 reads TGTGCCAGCAGTTACGCGAGGGACCAGCCCCAGCATTTT.

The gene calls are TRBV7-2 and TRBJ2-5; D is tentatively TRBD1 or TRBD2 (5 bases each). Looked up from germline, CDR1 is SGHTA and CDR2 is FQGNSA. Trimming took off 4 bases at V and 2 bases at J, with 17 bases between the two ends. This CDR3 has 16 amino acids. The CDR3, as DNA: TGTGCCAGCAGCTCCTCTAGCAGGGAGCCTCAAGAGACCCAGTACTTC. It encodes CASSSSSREPQETQYF.

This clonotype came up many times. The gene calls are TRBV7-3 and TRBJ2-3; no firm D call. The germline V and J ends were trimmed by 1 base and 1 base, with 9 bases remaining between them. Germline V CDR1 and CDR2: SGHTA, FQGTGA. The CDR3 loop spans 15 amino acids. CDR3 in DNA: TGTGCCAGCAGCTTAAATGGGTTTGGCACAGATACGCAGTATTTT. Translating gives CASSLNGFGTDTQYF. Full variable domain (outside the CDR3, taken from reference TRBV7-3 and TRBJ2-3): GAGVSQTPSNKVTEKGKYVELRCDPISGHTALYWYRQSLGQGPEFLIYFQGTGAADDSGLPNDRFFAVRPEGSVSTLKIQRTERGDSAVYLCASSLNGFGTDTQYFGPGTRLTVL.

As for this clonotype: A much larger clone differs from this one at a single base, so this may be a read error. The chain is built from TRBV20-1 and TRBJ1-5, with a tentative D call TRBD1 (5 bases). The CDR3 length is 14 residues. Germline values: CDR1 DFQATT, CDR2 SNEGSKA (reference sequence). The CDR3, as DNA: TGCAGTGCGTCGACCGGGACCGCGAATCAGCCCCGGCATTTT. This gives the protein CSASTGTANQPRHF.

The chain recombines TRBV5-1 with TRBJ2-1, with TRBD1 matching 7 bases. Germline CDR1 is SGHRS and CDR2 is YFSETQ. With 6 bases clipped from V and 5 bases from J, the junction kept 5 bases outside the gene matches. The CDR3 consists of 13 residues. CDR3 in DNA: TGCGCCAGCATAAACAGGGGCCACAATGAGCAGTTCTTC. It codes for CASINRGHNEQFF.

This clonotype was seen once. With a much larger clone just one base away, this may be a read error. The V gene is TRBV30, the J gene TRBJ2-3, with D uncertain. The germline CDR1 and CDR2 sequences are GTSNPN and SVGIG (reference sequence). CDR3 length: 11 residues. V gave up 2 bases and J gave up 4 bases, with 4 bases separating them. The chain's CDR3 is CAWSFPDTQYF. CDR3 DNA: TGTGCCTGGAGTTTCCCAGATACGCAGTATTTT.

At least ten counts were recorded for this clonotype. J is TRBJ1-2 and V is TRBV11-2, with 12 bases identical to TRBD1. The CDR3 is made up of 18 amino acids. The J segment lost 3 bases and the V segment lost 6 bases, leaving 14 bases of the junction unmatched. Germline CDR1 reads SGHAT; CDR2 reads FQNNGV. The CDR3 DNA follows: TGTGCCAGCAGTCACGTGCGGGGACAGGGGGCATTTGACTATGGCTACACCTTC. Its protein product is CASSHVRGQGAFDYGYTF.

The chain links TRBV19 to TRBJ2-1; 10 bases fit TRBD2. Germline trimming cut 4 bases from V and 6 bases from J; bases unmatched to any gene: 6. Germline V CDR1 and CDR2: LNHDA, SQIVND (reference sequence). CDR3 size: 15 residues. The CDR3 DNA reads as TGTGCCAGTAGTAAGACAAGCGGGGGGGCCAATGAGCAGTTCTTC. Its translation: CASSKTSGGANEQFF.

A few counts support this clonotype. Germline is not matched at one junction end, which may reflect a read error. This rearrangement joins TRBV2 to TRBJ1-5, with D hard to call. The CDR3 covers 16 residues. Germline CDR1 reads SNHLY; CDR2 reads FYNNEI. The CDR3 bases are TGTGCCGGCAGTGAAAAGAGGGCAAGTAGCAATCAGCCCCAGCATTTT. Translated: CAGSEKRASSNQPQHF.

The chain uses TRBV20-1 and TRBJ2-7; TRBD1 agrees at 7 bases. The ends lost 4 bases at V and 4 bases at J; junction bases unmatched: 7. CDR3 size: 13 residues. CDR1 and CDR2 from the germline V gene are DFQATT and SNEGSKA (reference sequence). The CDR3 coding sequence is TGCAGTGCTATCACAGGGGCCGCTTACGAGCAGTACTTC. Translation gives CSAITGAAYEQYF.